The rows below give T cell receptor beta chains drawn from one sample of a study of OX40 agonist ivuxolimab in advanced cancers. Assay used: immunoSEQ multiplex PCR; TCRdb lists only in-frame clones, some missing. Here the sample spans 75,000 or so clones, roughly 86% being singletons. Sample: CD4+ or CD8+ T cells sorted from blood, taken in a trial of the OX40 agonist ivuxolimab. The receptors derive from an adult with an advanced solid tumor such as melanoma, head and neck, liver or kidney cancer. CDR3s include the opening cysteine and the closing phenylalanine or tryptophan. The order of the fields is CDR3 length, J gene, clone size, D gene, V gene, CDR3 protein, CDR3 DNA. D genes are given only for firm matches. The size field is filled for only some rows; it gives once, few, many or a size class.

14 | TRBJ2-5 | . | TRBD2 | TRBV5-4 | CASSERQGGETQYF | TGTGCCAGCAGCGAGAGGCAGGGAGGGGAGACCCAGTACTTC
17 | TRBJ1-3 | once | . | TRBV2 | CASSEGVRKYSGNTIYF | TGTGCCAGCAGTGAAGGGGTCAGGAAGTACTCTGGAAACACCATATATTTT
17 | TRBJ1-5 | . | TRBD1 | TRBV4-1 | CASSPLTGMFGNQPQHF | TGCGCCAGCAGCCCCCTGACAGGGATGTTCGGCAATCAGCCCCAGCATTTT
16 | TRBJ2-1 | . | . | TRBV11-3 | CASSLAGRALYNEQFF | TGTGCCAGCAGCTTAGCAGGGCGGGCGCTCTACAATGAGCAGTTCTTC
18 | TRBJ2-2 | once | . | TRBV27 | CASSSYLADLRDTGELFF | TGTGCCAGCAGTTCGTATCTAGCCGATCTTCGGGACACCGGGGAGCTGTTTTTT
11 | TRBJ1-1 | few | . | TRBV29-1 | CSAGATTEAFF | TGCAGCGCTGGAGCGACTACAGAAGCTTTCTTT
14 | TRBJ1-6 | few | TRBD1 | TRBV19 | CASSMGQYNSPLHF | TGTGCCAGTAGTATGGGACAGTATAATTCACCCCTCCACTTT
14 | TRBJ1-1 | . | . | TRBV29-1 | CSVEGRGMNTEAFF | TGCAGCGTTGAAGGAAGAGGAATGAACACTGAAGCTTTCTTT
15 | TRBJ2-7 | . | TRBD2 | TRBV7-2 | CASSSTAGAGYEQYF | TGTGCCAGCAGCTCCACAGCGGGGGCCGGCTACGAGCAGTACTTC
12 | TRBJ1-1 | . | TRBD1 | TRBV13 | CASHTGQGEAFF | TGTGCCAGCCATACGGGACAGGGTGAAGCTTTCTTT
13 | TRBJ2-7 | . | . | TRBV6-6 | CASSGQTSYEQYF | TGTGCCAGCAGCGGACAGACCTCCTACGAGCAGTACTTC
15 | TRBJ2-3 | . | TRBD1 | TRBV2 | CASSPDRDSTDTQYF | TGTGCCAGCAGTCCAGACAGGGATAGCACAGATACGCAGTATTTT
11 | TRBJ1-2 | . | TRBD1 | TRBV30 | CAWGQGAFYTF | TGTGCCTGGGGACAGGGGGCATTCTACACCTTC
18 | TRBJ2-1 | . | TRBD2 | TRBV7-2 | CASSLFVGRTSGRWEQFF | TGTGCCAGCAGCTTATTCGTGGGGAGGACTAGCGGGAGGTGGGAGCAGTTCTTC
17 | TRBJ2-1 | . | . | TRBV7-6 | CASSLVSGGVSYNEQFF | TGTGCCAGCAGCTTAGTTAGCGGAGGGGTCTCCTACAATGAGCAGTTCTTC
16 | TRBJ1-2 | once | . | TRBV11-1 | CASSLGQLSLNYGYTF | TGTGCCAGCAGCCTCGGACAGTTATCCCTTAACTATGGCTACACCTTC
14 | TRBJ2-5 | . | TRBD2 | TRBV7-2 | CASSPGLAQETQYF | TGTGCCAGCAGCCCAGGACTAGCCCAAGAGACCCAGTACTTC
16 | TRBJ2-7 | . | . | TRBV18 | CASSPRRVTVSYEQYF | TGTGCCAGCTCACCTCGGAGGGTCACTGTTTCCTACGAGCAGTACTTC
12 | TRBJ1-1 | . | . | TRBV5-1 | CASSRRGTEAFF | TGCGCCAGCAGCAGGCGGGGGACTGAAGCTTTCTTT
15 | TRBJ1-1 | . | TRBD1 | TRBV11-2 | CASSSPRGPNTEAFF | TGTGCCAGCAGCTCCCCCAGGGGGCCGAACACTGAAGCTTTCTTT
14 | TRBJ2-7 | . | TRBD2 | TRBV7-2 | CASSQIAGTYEQYF | TGTGCCAGCAGCCAGATAGCGGGCACCTACGAGCAGTACTTC
14 | TRBJ1-1 | . | . | TRBV19 | CATVHREGDTEAFF | TGTGCAACAGTCCACAGGGAAGGGGACACTGAAGCTTTCTTT
17 | TRBJ1-2 | . | TRBD1 | TRBV10-3 | CAISENPDRVDDYGYTF | TGTGCCATCAGTGAGAACCCGGACAGGGTGGATGACTATGGCTACACCTTC
14 | TRBJ1-6 | once | . | TRBV28 | CASSLQGHNSPLHF | TGTGCCAGCAGCCTCCAGGGGCATAATTCACCCCTCCACTTT
14 | TRBJ1-3 | . | . | TRBV11-2 | CASRTQGIGNTIYF | TGTGCCAGCCGAACTCAGGGGATTGGAAACACCATATATTTT
16 | TRBJ2-3 | . | . | TRBV5-1 | CASSLGVRTSGDTQYF | TGCGCCAGCAGCTTGGGAGTAAGGACTTCGGGAGATACGCAGTATTTT
17 | TRBJ1-1 | . | TRBD1 | TRBV19 | CASSVTTAGGANTEAFF | TGTGCCAGTAGTGTCACCACTGCAGGGGGCGCGAACACTGAAGCTTTCTTT
15 | TRBJ2-1 | . | . | TRBV7-9 | CASSPDPSSYNEQFF | TGTGCCAGCAGCCCCGACCCGAGCTCCTACAATGAGCAGTTCTTC
13 | TRBJ1-2 | . | . | TRBV19 | CASSMGREYGYTF | TGTGCCAGTAGTATGGGCAGGGAATATGGCTACACCTTC
15 | TRBJ2-1 | . | . | TRBV28 | CASSLIDRIIDEQFF | TGTGCCAGCAGCTTAATTGACAGGATCATCGATGAGCAGTTCTTC
15 | TRBJ2-1 | . | TRBD1 | TRBV4-3 | CASSQGVPRGPEQFF | TGCGCCAGCAGCCAAGGAGTTCCCAGGGGGCCTGAGCAGTTCTTC
14 | TRBJ1-5 | . | . | TRBV5-1 | CASSLGSGYEPQHF | TGCGCCAGCAGCTTGGGATCCGGCTATGAGCCCCAGCATTTT
12 | TRBJ2-1 | . | . | TRBV28 | CASRTGHNEQFF | TGTGCCAGCAGAACCGGACACAATGAGCAGTTCTTC
12 | TRBJ2-4 | . | . | TRBV2 | CASSGRGDIQYF | TGTGCCAGCAGTGGCAGGGGGGACATTCAGTACTTC
15 | TRBJ2-6 | . | . | TRBV6-1 | CASSSGEAGANVLTF | TGTGCCAGCAGCTCCGGTGAGGCGGGGGCCAACGTCCTGACTTTC
15 | TRBJ1-6 | . | TRBD1 | TRBV7-2 | CASSLPGGFNSPLHF | TGTGCCAGCAGCTTACCAGGGGGTTTTAATTCACCCCTCCACTTT
15 | TRBJ1-4 | . | TRBD1 | TRBV7-8 | CASSPRTGSNEKLFF | TGTGCCAGCAGCCCACGGACAGGGAGTAATGAAAAACTGTTTTTT